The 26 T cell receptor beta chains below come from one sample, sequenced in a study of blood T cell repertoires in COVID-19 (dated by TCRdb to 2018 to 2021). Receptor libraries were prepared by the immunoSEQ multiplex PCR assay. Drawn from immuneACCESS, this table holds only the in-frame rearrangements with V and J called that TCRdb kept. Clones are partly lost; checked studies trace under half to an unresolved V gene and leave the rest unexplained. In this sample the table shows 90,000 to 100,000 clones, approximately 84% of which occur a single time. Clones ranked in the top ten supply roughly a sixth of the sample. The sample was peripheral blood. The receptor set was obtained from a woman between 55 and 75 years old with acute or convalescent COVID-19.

The CDR3 is CASSPLKYPWQDTSPLHF. CDR3 DNA: TGTGCCAGCAGTCCTTTAAAATACCCCTGGCAGGACACCTCACCCCTCCACTTT. The J gene is TRBJ1-6, the V gene TRBV6-6; a possible D gene is TRBD1 (5 bases). The V gene lost 5 bases and the J gene lost 10 bases, with 27 bases spanning the gap. This CDR3 region has 18 residues. In germline, CDR1 is MNHNY, CDR2 SVGAGI (reference sequence).

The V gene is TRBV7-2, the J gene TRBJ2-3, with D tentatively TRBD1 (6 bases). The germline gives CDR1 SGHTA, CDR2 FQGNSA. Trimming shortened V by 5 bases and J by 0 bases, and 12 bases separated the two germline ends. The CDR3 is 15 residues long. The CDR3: CASSPSGVSTDTQYF. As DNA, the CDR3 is TGTGCCAGCAGCCCCTCAGGGGTTAGCACAGATACGCAGTATTTT.

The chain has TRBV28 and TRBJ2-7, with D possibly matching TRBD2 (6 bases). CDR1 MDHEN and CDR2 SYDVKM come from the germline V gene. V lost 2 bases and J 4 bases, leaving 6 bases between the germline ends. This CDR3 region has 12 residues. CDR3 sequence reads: CASSLRGYEQYF. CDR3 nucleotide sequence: TGTGCCAGCAGTTTACGGGGGTACGAGCAGTACTTC.

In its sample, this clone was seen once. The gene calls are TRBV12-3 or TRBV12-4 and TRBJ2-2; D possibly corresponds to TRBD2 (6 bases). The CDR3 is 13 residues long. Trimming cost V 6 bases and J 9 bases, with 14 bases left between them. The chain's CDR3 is CASRRDSSWELFF. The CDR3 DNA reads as TGTGCCAGCAGACGGGACTCCTCTTGGGAGCTGTTTTTT.

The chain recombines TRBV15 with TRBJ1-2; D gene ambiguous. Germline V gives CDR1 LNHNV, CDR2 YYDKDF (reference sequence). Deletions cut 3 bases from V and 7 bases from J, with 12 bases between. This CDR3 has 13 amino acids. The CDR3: CATSREPTGGYTF. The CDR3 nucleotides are TGTGCCACCAGCAGGGAACCTACGGGTGGCTACACCTTC.

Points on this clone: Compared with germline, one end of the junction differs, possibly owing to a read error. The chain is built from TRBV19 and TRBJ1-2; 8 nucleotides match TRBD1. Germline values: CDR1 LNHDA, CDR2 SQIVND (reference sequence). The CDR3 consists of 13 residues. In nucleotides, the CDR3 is TGTACCAGTTTGGACAGGGTCGACTATGGCTACACCTTC. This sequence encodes CTSLDRVDYGYTF.

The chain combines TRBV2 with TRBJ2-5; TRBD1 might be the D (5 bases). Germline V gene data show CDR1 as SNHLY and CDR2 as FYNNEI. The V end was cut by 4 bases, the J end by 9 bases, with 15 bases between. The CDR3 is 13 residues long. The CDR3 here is CASSVGPHWAQYF. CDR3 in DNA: TGTGCCAGCAGTGTGGGGCCTCATTGGGCCCAGTACTTC. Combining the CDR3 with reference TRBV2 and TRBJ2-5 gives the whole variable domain EPEVTQTPSHQVTQMGQEVILRCVPISNHLYFYWYRQILGQKVEFLVSFYNNEISEKSEIFDDQFSVERPDGSNFTLKIRSTKLEDSAMYFCASSVGPHWAQYFGPGTRLLVL.

As DNA, the CDR3 is TGTGCCAGCAGTTACGATACAAACAGGGGGAGCTCACCCCTCCACTTT. The encoded protein is CASSYDTNRGSSPLHF. The chain combines TRBV6-5 with TRBJ1-6; 8 nucleotides match TRBD1. V dropped 2 bases and J dropped 10; count of bases not matched to a gene: 10. The CDR3 is 16 amino acids. The germline gives CDR1 MNHEY, CDR2 SVGAGI.

In DNA form, the CDR3 reads TGTGCCAGCAGCCCCCGGGACACGGGCTACACCTTC. Its translation: CASSPRDTGYTF. The gene calls are TRBV7-9 and TRBJ1-2; D is perhaps TRBD1 (6 bases). This CDR3 spans 12 amino acids. V shed 5 bases and J shed 8 bases, with 12 bases lying between them. Germline values: CDR1 SEHNR, CDR2 FQNEAQ (reference sequence).

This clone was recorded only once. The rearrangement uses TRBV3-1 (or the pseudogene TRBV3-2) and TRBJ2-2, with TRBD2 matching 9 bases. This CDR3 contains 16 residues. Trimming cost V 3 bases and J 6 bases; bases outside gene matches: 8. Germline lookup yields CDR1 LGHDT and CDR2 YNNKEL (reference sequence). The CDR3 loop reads CASSHLGTSLSGELFF. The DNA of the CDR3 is TGTGCCAGCAGCCACCTCGGGACTAGCCTTTCCGGGGAGCTGTTTTTT.

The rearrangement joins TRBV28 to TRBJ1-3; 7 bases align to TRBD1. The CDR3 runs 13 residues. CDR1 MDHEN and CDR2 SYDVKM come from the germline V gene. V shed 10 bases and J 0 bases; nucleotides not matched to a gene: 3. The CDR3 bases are TGTGCCACCCGGGACAGCTCTGGAAACACCATATATTTT. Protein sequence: CATRDSSGNTIYF.

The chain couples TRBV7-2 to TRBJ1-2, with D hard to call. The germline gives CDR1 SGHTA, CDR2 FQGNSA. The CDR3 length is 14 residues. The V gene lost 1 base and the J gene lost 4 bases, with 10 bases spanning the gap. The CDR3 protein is CASSLVGQVYGYTF. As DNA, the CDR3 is TGTGCCAGCAGCTTAGTTGGTCAGGTCTATGGCTACACCTTC.

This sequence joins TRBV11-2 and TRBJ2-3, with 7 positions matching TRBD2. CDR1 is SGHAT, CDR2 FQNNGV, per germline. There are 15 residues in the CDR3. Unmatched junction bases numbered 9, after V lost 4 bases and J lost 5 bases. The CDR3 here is CASSSNGGSGDTQYF. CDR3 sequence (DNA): TGTGCCAGCAGCTCGAACGGGGGGTCAGGAGATACGCAGTATTTT.

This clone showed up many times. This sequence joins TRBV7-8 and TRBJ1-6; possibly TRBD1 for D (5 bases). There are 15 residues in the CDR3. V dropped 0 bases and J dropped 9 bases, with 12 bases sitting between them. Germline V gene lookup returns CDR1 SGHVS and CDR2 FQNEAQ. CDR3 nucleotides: TGTGCCAGCAGCTTAGCGCGGTCAGGGCTTTCACCCCTCCACTTT. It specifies CASSLARSGLSPLHF.

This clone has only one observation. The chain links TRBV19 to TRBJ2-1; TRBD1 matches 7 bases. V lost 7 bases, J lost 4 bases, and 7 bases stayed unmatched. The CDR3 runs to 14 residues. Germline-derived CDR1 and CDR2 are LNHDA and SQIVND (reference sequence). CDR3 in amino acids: CASTRDRGYNEQFF. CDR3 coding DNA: TGTGCCAGTACCCGGGACAGAGGTTACAATGAGCAGTTCTTC. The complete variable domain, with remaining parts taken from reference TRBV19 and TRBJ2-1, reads DGGITQSPKYLFRKEGQNVTLSCEQNLNHDAMYWYRQDPGQGLRLIYYSQIVNDFQKGDIAEGYSVSREKKESFPLTVTSAQKNPTAFYLCASTRDRGYNEQFFGPGTRLTVL.

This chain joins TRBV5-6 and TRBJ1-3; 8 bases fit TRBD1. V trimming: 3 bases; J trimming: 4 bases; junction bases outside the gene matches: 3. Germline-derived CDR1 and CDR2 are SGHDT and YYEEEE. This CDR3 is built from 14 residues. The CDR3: CASSWTGRGNTIYF. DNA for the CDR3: TGTGCCAGCAGCTGGACAGGGAGGGGAAACACCATATATTTT.

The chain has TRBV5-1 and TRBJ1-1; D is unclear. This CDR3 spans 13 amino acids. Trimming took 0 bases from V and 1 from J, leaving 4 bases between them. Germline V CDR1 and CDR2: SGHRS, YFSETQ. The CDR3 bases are TGCGCCAGCAGCTTGGATCGGAACACTGAAGCTTTCTTT. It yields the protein CASSLDRNTEAFF.

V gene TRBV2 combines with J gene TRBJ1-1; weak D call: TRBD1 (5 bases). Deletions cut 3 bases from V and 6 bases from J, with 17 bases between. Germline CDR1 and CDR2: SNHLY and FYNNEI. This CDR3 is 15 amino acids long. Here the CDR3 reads CASSDYRGHGAEAFF. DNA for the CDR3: TGTGCCAGCAGTGACTATAGAGGACACGGCGCTGAAGCTTTCTTT.

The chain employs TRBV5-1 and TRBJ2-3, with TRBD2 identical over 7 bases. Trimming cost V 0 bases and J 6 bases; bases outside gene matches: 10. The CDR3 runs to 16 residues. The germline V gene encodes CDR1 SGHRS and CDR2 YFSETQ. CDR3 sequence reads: CASSLVFGGGSDTQYF. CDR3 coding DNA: TGCGCCAGCAGCTTGGTTTTCGGGGGAGGGTCGGATACGCAGTATTTT.

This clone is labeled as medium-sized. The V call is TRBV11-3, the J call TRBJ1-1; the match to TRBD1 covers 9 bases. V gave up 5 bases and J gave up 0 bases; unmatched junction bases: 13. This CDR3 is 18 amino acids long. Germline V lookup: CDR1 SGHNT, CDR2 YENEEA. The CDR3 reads CASSGLGQGKGMNTEAFF. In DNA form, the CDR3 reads TGTGCCAGCAGCGGACTGGGACAGGGAAAGGGGATGAACACTGAAGCTTTCTTT.

The CDR3 DNA follows: TGTGCCATCAGTGAAGGGAGGGAGTCCGGAAACACCATATATTTT. The encoded protein is CAISEGRESGNTIYF. The chain employs TRBV10-3 and TRBJ1-3; D remains unclear. Between the trimmed V and J ends, which lost 3 bases and 4 bases, there was a span of 13 bases. In germline, CDR1 is ENHRY, CDR2 SYGVKD. The CDR3 runs to 15 residues.

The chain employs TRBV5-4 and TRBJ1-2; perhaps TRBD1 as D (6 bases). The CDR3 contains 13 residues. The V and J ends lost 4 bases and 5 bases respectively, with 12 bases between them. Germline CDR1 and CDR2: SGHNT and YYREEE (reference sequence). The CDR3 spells CASSGDTIYGYTF. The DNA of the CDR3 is TGTGCCAGCAGCGGGGACACCATATATGGCTACACCTTC.

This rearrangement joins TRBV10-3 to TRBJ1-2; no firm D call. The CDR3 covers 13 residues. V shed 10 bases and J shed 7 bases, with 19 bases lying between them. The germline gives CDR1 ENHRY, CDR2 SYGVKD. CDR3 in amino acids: CASRAGGRFGYTF. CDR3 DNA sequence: TGTGCCAGCCGAGCGGGAGGCCGTTTTGGCTACACCTTC.

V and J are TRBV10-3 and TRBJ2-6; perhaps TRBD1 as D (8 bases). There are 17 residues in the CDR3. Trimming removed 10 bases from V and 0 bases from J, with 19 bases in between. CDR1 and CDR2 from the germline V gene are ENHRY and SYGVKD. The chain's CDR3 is CATGRAGGNSGANVLTF. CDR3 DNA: TGTGCCACTGGGAGGGCAGGGGGCAACTCTGGGGCCAACGTCCTGACTTTC.

CDR3 nucleotides: TGTGCCAGCAGTAGACAGGGTTCCGGCTACACCTTC. Its protein is CASSRQGSGYTF. This rearrangement joins TRBV6-5 to TRBJ1-2, with 7 nucleotides matching TRBD1. CDR1 and CDR2 (germline): MNHEY, SVGAGI. The CDR3 sequence is 12 residues long. Trimming took 5 bases from V and 8 from J; bases not matched to a gene: 5.

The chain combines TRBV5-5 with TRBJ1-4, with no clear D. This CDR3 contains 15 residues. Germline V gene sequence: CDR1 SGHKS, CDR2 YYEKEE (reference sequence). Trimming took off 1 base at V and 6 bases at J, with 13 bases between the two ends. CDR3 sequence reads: CASSLSETPDEKLFF. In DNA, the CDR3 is TGTGCCAGCAGCTTGTCTGAGACTCCGGATGAAAAACTGTTTTTT.